This record covers a single TCR beta chain. The source of the sample is a study of OX40 agonist ivuxolimab in advanced cancers. TCRdb's table, derived via immunoSEQ multiplex PCR, lists solely in-frame clones and lacks some. The data contain about 46,000 clones, about 88% of them singletons. This clonotype was sampled from an adult with an advanced solid tumor such as melanoma, head and neck, liver or kidney cancer. This sample comprised CD4+ or CD8+ T cells sorted from blood, obtained in a trial of the OX40 agonist ivuxolimab.

The CDR3 bases are TGTGCCAGCAGGCGAGATCCGGGAGGCACAGATACGCAGTATTTT. Protein sequence: CASRRDPGGTDTQYF. The chain is built from TRBV2 and TRBJ2-3; D perhaps matches TRBD2 (6 bases). Germline assignment: CDR1 SNHLY and CDR2 FYNNEI. CDR3 size: 15 residues. Trimming took 6 bases from V and 1 from J, leaving 14 bases between them.